These 12 T cell receptor beta chains were sequenced from one sample in a study of T-cell reconstitution after alpha-beta-depleted transplantation in children. Preparation of the TCRbeta library involved a method that used unique molecular identifiers. A single record per CDR3 protein comes from TCRdb applying MiXCR to the PCR reads. This table has 200,000 to 300,000 distinct CDR3 sequences, about 11% appearing once. The sample consisted of PBMCs from the stem cell graft donor, taken from the stem cell graft. The receptors originated from a human donor who donated a stem cell graft to a child with acute lymphoblastic leukemia.

The table lists this clonotype with many counts. The V and J genes are TRBV6-2 or TRBV6-3 and TRBJ1-5; D gene unclear. Per the germline V gene, CDR1 is MNHEY and CDR2 is SVGEGT. This CDR3 region has 17 residues. V dropped 3 bases and J dropped 0 bases, with 15 bases sitting between them. CDR3 sequence (DNA): TGTGCCAGCAGTTATGCCGGTCAGATTTATAGCAATCAGCCCCAGCATTTT. Translation gives CASSYAGQIYSNQPQHF.

The table lists this clonotype with many counts. The CDR3 DNA is TGCGCCAGCAGCCAAGTTACTAGCGGGGAGACCCAGTACTTC. Translating gives CASSQVTSGETQYF. The chain joins TRBV4-3 to TRBJ2-5; 9 bases line up with TRBD2. The V gene's germline CDR1 is LGHNA and CDR2 YSLEER. CDR3 size: 14 residues. After removal of 1 base from V and 5 bases from J, the junction contained 2 bases not matched to a gene.

This clonotype was recorded at least ten times. The chain carries TRBV28 and TRBJ1-1, with a weak D call TRBD1 (5 bases). CDR1 MDHEN and CDR2 SYDVKM come from the germline V gene. V was shortened by 1 base and J by 4 bases, with 10 bases between the two germline ends. The CDR3 is 14 residues long. CDR3 coding DNA: TGTGCCAGCAGTTTATACGGGGGAAGCACTGAAGCTTTCTTT. It codes for CASSLYGGSTEAFF.

This clonotype has a count of ten or more. The V and J genes are TRBV6-1 and TRBJ2-7, with 7 bases aligning to TRBD1. This CDR3 region has 16 residues. V was clipped by 6 bases and J by 0 bases; unmatched bases: 11. Germline loops: CDR1 MNHNS, CDR2 SASEGT. The CDR3 sequence: CASRDREIPSSYEQYF. The CDR3, as DNA: TGTGCCAGCAGAGACAGGGAAATCCCCTCCTCCTACGAGCAGTACTTC.

The sample holds many counts of this clonotype. DNA for the CDR3: TGCAGTGCTAGTCCGGGGGAGGAGTACCCTGAAGCTTTCTTT. This encodes CSASPGEEYPEAFF. The chain is built from TRBV20-1 and TRBJ1-1; D might be TRBD1 (5 bases). Germline V lookup: CDR1 DFQATT, CDR2 SNEGSKA (reference sequence). V lost 3 bases and J lost 6, with 17 bases in between. The CDR3 is 14 amino acids.

Ten or more counts support this clonotype. The chain uses TRBV7-2 and TRBJ2-7; 9 positions match TRBD1. After removal of 5 bases from V and 3 bases from J, the junction contained 8 bases not matched to a gene. Germline CDR1 SGHTA, CDR2 FQGNSA. This CDR3 contains 15 residues. DNA for the CDR3: TGTGCCAGCAGCCCGCTGGGACAGGGTTTCTACGAGCAGTACTTC. This gives the protein CASSPLGQGFYEQYF.

This clonotype was observed many times. This sequence joins TRBV12-3 or TRBV12-4 and TRBJ2-3; D uncertain. This CDR3 is built from 11 residues. Trimming took 6 bases from V and 4 from J, leaving 5 bases between them. CDR3 nucleotides: TGTGCCAGCAGCCCCGCAGATACGCAGTATTTT. This encodes CASSPADTQYF.

V is TRBV5-1 and J is TRBJ2-1; 9 bases map to TRBD1. This CDR3 comprises 15 residues. The trim removed 4 bases at V and 5 bases at J, leaving 7 bases unmatched. CDR1 is SGHRS and CDR2 is YFSETQ in the germline V gene. In nucleotides, the CDR3 is TGCGCCAGCAGCGGCGGGACAGGGAGGGACAATGAGCAGTTCTTC. This gives the protein CASSGGTGRDNEQFF.

This clonotype was seen a handful of times. This chain links TRBV7-2 with TRBJ2-3, with D maybe TRBD2 (7 bases). The CDR3 extends over 14 amino acids. From germline, CDR1 is SGHTA and CDR2 FQGNSA. The V end lost 2 bases, the J end lost 7 bases, and 13 bases lay between the germline ends. The CDR3, as DNA: TGTGCCAGCAGCTTAACGGGGGGCGTAAATACGCAGTATTTT. Its translation: CASSLTGGVNTQYF.

The chain uses TRBV20-1 and TRBJ1-5; TRBD1 is a possible D gene (6 bases). Germline lookup yields CDR1 DFQATT and CDR2 SNEGSKA (reference sequence). The ends were cut back, 3 bases at V and 4 bases at J, with 19 bases in the middle. The CDR3 length is 16 residues. CDR3 DNA: TGCAGTGCTAGTGATAAGTCCGGGGGCGGAAATCAGCCCCAGCATTTT. Amino acids: CSASDKSGGGNQPQHF.

The chain couples TRBV25-1 to TRBJ2-1, with 7 bases fitting TRBD1. The length of the CDR3 is 15 residues. Germline trimming cut 1 base from V and 3 bases from J; bases unmatched to any gene: 3. Germline V gene data show CDR1 as MGHDK and CDR2 as SYGVNS. The CDR3 here is CASSESRDSYNEQFF. CDR3 bases: TGTGCCAGCAGTGAATCTAGGGACAGCTACAATGAGCAGTTCTTC.

This chain connects TRBV19 to TRBJ2-6, with 7 bases that match TRBD2. Germline trimming cut 5 bases from V and 1 base from J; bases unmatched to any gene: 5. The CDR3 spans 16 residues. Germline-derived CDR1 and CDR2 are LNHDA and SQIVND (reference sequence). The CDR3 loop is CASSRREESGANVLTF. In DNA form, the CDR3 reads TGTGCCAGTAGTCGTCGGGAGGAATCTGGGGCCAACGTCCTGACTTTC.